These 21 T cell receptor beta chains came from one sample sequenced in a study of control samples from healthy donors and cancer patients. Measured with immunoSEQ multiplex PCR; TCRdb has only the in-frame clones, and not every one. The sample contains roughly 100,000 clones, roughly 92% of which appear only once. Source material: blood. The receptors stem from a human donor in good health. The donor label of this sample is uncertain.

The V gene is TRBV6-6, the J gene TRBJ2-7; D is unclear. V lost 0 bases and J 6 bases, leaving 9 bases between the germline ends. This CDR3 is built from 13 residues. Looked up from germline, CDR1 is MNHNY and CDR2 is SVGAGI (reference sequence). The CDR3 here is CASSYSRQLEQYV. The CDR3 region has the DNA TGTGCCAGCAGTTACTCGCGGCAGCTCGAGCAGTACGTC.

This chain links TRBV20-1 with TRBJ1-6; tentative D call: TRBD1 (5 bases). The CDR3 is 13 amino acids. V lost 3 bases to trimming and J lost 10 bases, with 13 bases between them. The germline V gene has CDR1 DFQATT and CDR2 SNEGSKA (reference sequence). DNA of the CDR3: TGCAGTGCTAGTTCCAATTGGGACTCACCCCTCCACTTT. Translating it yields CSASSNWDSPLHF.

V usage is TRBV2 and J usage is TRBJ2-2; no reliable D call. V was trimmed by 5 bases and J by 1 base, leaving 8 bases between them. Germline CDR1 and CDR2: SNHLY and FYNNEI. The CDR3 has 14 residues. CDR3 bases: TGTGCCAGCAGTCTTGTCCGGAACACCGGGGAGCTGTTTTTT. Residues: CASSLVRNTGELFF.

CDR3: CASSTRWGQGIDNEQFF. Written as DNA, the CDR3 is TGTGCCAGCAGCACCAGGTGGGGACAGGGGATCGACAATGAGCAGTTCTTC. This rearrangement joins TRBV5-4 to TRBJ2-1, with 10 positions matching TRBD1. With 4 bases clipped from V and 5 bases from J, the junction kept 12 bases outside the gene matches. Germline V gives CDR1 SGHNT, CDR2 YYREEE (reference sequence). This CDR3 is 17 amino acids long.

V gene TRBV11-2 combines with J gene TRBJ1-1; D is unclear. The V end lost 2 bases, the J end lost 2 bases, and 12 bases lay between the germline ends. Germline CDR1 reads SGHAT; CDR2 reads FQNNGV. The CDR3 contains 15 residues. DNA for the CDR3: TGTGCCAGCAGCTTAAGCCCAGCACTAAACACTGAAGCTTTCTTT. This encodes CASSLSPALNTEAFF.

Written as DNA, the CDR3 is TGCGCCAGCAGCTTGGCCACAGGGACTGACACCGGGGAGCTGTTTTTT. Translation gives CASSLATGTDTGELFF. This chain uses TRBV5-1 with TRBJ2-2; D is possibly TRBD1 or TRBD2 (6 bases each). V gave up 0 bases and J gave up 3 bases, with 12 bases separating them. Germline lookup yields CDR1 SGHRS and CDR2 YFSETQ. CDR3 length: 16 residues.

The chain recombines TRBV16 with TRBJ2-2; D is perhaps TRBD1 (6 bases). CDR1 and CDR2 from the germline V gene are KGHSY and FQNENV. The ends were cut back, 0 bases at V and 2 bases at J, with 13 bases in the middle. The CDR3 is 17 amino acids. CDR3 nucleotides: TGTGCCAGCAGCCAATCCGGACAGTCTCTTAACACCGGGGAGCTGTTTTTT. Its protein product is CASSQSGQSLNTGELFF. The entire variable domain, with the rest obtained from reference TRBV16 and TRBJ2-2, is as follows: GEEVAQTPKHLVRGEGQKAKLYCAPIKGHSYVFWYQQVLKNEFKFLISFQNENVFDETGMPKERFSAKCLPNSPCSLEIQATKLEDSAVYFCASSQSGQSLNTGELFFGEGSRLTVL.

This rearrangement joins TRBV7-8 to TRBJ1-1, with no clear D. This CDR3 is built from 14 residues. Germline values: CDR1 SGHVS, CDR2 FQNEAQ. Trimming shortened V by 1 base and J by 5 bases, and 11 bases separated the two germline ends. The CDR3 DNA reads TGTGCCAGCAGCTTAGAGGCAGGAGGGACTGAAGCTTTCTTT. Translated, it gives CASSLEAGGTEAFF.

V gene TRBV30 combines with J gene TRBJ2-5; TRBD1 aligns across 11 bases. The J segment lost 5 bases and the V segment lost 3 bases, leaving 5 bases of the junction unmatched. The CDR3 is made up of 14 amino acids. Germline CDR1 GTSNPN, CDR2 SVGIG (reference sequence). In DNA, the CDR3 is TGTGCCTGGAGCGGACAGGGGGCGGGGGAGACCCAGTACTTC. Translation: CAWSGQGAGETQYF.

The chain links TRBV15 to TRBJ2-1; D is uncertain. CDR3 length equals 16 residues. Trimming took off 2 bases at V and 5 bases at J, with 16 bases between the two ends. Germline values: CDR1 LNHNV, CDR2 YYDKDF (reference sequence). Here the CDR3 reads CATSRLGRNLDNEQFF. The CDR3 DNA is TGTGCCACCAGCAGACTTGGACGGAACCTCGACAATGAGCAGTTCTTC.

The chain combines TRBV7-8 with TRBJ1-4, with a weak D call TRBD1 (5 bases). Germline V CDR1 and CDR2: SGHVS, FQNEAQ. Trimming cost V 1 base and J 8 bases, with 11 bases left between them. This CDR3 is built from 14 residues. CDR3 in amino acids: CASSLGRVGEKLFF. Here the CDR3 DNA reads TGTGCCAGCAGCTTAGGCAGGGTGGGAGAAAAACTGTTTTTT.

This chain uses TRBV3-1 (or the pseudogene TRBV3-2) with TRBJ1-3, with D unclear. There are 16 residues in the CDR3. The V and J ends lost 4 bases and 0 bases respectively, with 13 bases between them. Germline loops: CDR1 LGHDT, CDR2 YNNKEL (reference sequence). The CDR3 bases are TGTGCCAGCAGCCGAGGGCAGTCGGGCTCTGGAAACACCATATATTTT. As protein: CASSRGQSGSGNTIYF.

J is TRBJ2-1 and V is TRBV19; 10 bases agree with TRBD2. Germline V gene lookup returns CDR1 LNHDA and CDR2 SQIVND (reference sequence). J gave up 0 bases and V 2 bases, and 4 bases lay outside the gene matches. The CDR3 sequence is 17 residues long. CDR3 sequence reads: CASSISKRGGSYNEQFF. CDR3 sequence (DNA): TGTGCCAGTAGTATATCCAAGCGGGGGGGCTCCTACAATGAGCAGTTCTTC.

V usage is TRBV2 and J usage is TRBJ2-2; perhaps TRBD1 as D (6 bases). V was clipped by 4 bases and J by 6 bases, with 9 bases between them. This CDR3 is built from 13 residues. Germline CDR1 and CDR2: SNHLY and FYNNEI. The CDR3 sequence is CASSGSGAGELFF. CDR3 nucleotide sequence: TGTGCCAGCAGTGGGTCAGGGGCCGGGGAGCTGTTTTTT.

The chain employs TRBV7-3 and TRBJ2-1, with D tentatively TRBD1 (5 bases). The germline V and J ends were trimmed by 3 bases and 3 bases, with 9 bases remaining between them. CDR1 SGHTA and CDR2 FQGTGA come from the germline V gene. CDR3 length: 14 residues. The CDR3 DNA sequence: TGTGCCAGCAGCTTGACCAGGGACTACAATGAGCAGTTCTTC. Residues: CASSLTRDYNEQFF.

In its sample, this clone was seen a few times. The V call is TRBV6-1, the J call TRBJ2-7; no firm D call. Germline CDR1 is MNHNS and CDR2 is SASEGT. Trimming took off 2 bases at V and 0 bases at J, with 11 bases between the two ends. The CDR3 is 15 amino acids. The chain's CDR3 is CASSETLSISYEQYF. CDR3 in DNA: TGTGCCAGCAGTGAAACTCTTAGTATCTCCTACGAGCAGTACTTC.

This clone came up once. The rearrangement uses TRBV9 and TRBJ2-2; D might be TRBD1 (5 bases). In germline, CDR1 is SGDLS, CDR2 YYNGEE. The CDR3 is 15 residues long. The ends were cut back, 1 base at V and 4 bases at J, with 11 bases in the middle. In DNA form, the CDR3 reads TGTGCCAGCAGCGTACAGACAGTACCCACCGGGGAGCTGTTTTTT. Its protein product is CASSVQTVPTGELFF.

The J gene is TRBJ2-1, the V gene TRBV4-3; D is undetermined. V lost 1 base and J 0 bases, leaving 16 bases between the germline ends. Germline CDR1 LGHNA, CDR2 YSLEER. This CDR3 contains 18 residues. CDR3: CASSQVIPGVSSYNEQFF. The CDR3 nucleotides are TGCGCCAGCAGCCAAGTGATACCAGGCGTCAGCTCCTACAATGAGCAGTTCTTC.

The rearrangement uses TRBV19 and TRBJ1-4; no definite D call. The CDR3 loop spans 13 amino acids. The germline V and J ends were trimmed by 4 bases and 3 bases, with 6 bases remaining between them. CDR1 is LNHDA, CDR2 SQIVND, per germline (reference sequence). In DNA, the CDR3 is TGTGCCAGTAGTACGGCAGCTAATGAAAAACTGTTTTTT. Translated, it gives CASSTAANEKLFF.

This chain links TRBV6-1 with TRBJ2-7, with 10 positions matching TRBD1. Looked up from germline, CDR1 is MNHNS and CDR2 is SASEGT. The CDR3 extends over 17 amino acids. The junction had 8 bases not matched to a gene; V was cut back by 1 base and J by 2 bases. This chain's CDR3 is CASSEEIRQGATYEQYV. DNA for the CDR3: TGTGCCAGCAGTGAAGAAATAAGACAGGGGGCCACCTACGAGCAGTACGTC.

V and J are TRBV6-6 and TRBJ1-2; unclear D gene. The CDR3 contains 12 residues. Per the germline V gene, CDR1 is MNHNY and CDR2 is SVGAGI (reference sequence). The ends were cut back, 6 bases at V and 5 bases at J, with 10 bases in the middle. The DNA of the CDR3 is TGTGCCAGCAGCCGGCCCTCGTATGGCTACACCTTC. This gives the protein CASSRPSYGYTF.